This entry is about one TCR beta chain. The antigen remains undetermined. Via MiXCR, TCRdb re-called the reads, giving one row per CDR3 protein. The sample consists of 24,000 or so distinct CDR3 sequences, around half of them appearing once. The data belong to a study of type 1 regulatory T cells. At the level of the study: This in vitro CD4 product, T-allo10, is enriched for Tr1 cells and alloantigen-specific.

V dropped 3 bases and J dropped 2 bases, with 14 bases sitting between them. The CDR3 runs to 16 residues. The germline V gene has CDR1 DFQATT and CDR2 SNEGSKA (reference sequence). The clonotype originates from a human donor in good health. The specimen was cultured T cells, either the whole culture or a sorted T cell fraction (not recorded which). The rearrangement joins TRBV20-1 to TRBJ2-6, with TRBD2 as a possible D gene (5 bases). CDR3 protein: CSARVGVVAGANVLTF. Written as DNA, the CDR3 is TGCAGTGCTAGGGTCGGGGTGGTGGCTGGGGCCAACGTCCTGACTTTC.